The entry that follows covers one T cell receptor beta chain sequence. The data belong to a study of control samples from healthy donors and cancer patients. CDR3 length: 15 residues. Looked up from germline, CDR1 is MGHRA and CDR2 is YSYEKL. Unmatched junction bases numbered 5, after V lost 1 base and J lost 3 bases. Generated by immunoSEQ multiplex PCR, the TCRdb table keeps only in-frame clones and is missing some. The table records about 89,000 clones, around 86% of them present only once. V is TRBV4-1 and J is TRBJ2-7; 8 positions match TRBD2. Sequencing was done on a sample of blood. This sequence was found in a man younger than 45 in good health. CDR3: CASSQAGGRVYEQYF. The CDR3 DNA follows: TGCGCCAGCAGCCAAGCGGGAGGGAGAGTCTACGAGCAGTACTTC.